In its sample, the clone carrying this T cell receptor (beta chain) was seen a few times. The antigen remains undetermined. 60 Vbeta and 13 Jbeta primers were used in PCR. The method was immunoSEQ multiplex PCR; TCRdb's version includes in-frame clones alone and lacks a portion of them. The table lists some 200,000 clones, approximately 80% of them singletons, with roughly 0.7% in the top ten. CDR1 SNHLY and CDR2 FYNNEI come from the germline V gene. This CDR3 spans 15 amino acids. V was cut by 4 bases and J by 5 bases, with 15 bases left in between. This sample was included in a study of cytomegalovirus exposure and HLA in healthy donors. Study-wide findings and caveats: With later analysis, a missense DCLRE1C variant became linked to TCR beta V- and J-gene trimming. Some V segments could not be told apart, so they were left out, TRBV6-2 and TRBV6-3 among them. A later examination showed that TCR association rates differed by HLA locus, with DRB1 most and HLA-C fewest.

The TCR originated in a boy between 2 and 10 years old in good health and CMV-seronegative. The chain links TRBV2 to TRBJ1-5; TRBD1 is a possible D gene (5 bases). Sequences were obtained from PBMCs. The CDR3 loop reads CASSARRDSYQPQHF. Here the CDR3 DNA reads TGTGCCAGCAGTGCCCGACGAGACAGTTATCAGCCCCAGCATTTT.